The clone carrying this T cell receptor beta chain was seen a few times. Its antigen is still unknown. cDNA carried unique molecular identifiers, and a universal primer site was added by template switching. MiXCR, applied by TCRdb to the 5' RACE reads, yields one record per CDR3 protein. The sample holds over 550,000 distinct CDR3 sequences, about 7.1% seen once. Only healthy Caucasians were included as donors. This sample is part of a study of identical twins. Broader study findings: Excess twin sharing in beta out-of-frame sequences was weaker.

Between the trimmed V and J ends, which lost 6 bases and 2 bases, there was a span of 10 bases. This CDR3 comprises 13 residues. Germline V gene sequence: CDR1 DFQATT, CDR2 SNEGSKA (reference sequence). In addition, the sample was reused for a study of yellow fever vaccine responses in identical twins. That report notes: Twins' vaccine T cell response reportedly seemed partly convergent, partly personalized.

The chain has TRBV20-1 and TRBJ2-2; D is ambiguous. What was sequenced was PBMCs. The sequence derives from a woman in her late teens or twenties in good health. The CDR3 here is CSAHRPNTGELFF. The DNA of the CDR3 is TGCAGTGCCCATCGGCCTAACACCGGGGAGCTGTTTTTT.